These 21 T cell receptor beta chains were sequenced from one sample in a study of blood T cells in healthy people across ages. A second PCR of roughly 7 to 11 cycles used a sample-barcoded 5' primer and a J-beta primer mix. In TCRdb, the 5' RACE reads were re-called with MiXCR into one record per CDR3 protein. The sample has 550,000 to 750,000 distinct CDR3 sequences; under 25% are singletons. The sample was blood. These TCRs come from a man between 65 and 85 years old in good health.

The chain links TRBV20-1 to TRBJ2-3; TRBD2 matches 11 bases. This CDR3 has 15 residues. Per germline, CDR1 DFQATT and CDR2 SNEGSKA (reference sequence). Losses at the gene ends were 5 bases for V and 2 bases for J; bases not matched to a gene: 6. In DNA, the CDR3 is TGCAGTGCTTCGATAGCGGGAGGGTACACAGATACGCAGTATTTT. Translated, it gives CSASIAGGYTDTQYF.

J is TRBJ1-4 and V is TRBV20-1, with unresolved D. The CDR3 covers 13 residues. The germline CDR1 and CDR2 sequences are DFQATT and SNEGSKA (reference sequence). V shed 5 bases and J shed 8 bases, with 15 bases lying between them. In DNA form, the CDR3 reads TGCAGTGCTGTACAGCCCTTCCAAGAAAAACTGTTTTTT. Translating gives CSAVQPFQEKLFF.

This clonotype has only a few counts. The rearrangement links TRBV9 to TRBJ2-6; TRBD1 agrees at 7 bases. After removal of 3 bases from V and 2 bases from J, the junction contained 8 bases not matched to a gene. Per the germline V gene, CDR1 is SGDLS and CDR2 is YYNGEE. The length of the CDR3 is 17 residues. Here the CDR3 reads CASSARDSLTGANVLTF. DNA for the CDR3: TGTGCCAGCAGCGCCAGGGACAGCTTGACTGGGGCCAACGTCCTGACTTTC.

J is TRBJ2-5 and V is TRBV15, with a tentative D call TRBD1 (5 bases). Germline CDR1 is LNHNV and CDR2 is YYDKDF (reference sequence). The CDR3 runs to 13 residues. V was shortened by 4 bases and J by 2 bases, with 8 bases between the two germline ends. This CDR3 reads CATSMTVQETQYF. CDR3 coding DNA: TGTGCCACCAGCATGACAGTGCAAGAGACCCAGTACTTC.

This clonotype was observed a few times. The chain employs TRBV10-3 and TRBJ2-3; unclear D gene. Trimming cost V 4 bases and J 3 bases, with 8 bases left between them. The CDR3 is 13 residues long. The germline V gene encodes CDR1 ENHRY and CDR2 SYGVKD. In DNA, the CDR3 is TGTGCCATCAGTGGGGTGGGGACAGATACGCAGTATTTT. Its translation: CAISGVGTDTQYF.

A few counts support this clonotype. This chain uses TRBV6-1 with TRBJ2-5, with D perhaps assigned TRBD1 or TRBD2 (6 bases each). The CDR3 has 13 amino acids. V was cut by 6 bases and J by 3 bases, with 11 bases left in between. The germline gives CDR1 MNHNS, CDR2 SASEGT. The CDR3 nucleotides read TGTGCCAGCAGCCGGGGGCTTAAAGAGACCCAGTACTTC. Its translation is CASSRGLKETQYF.

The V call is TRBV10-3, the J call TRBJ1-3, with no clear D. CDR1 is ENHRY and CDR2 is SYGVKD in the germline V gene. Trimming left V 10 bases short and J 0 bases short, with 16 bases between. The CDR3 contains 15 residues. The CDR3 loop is CATSHNLNSGNTIYF. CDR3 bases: TGTGCCACCAGCCATAACCTAAACTCTGGAAACACCATATATTTT.

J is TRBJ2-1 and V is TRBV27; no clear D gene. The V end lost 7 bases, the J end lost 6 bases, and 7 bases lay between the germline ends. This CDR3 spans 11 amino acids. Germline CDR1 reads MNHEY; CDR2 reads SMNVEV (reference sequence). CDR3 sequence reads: CASMLVNEQFF. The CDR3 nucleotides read TGTGCCAGCATGCTTGTCAATGAGCAGTTCTTC.

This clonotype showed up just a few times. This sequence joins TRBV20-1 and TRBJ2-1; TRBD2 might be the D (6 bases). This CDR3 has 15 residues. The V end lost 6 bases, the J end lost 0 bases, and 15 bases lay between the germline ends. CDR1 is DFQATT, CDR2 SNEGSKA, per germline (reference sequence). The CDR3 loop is CSAPTRRASYNEQFF. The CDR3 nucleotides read TGCAGTGCACCTACCCGGAGGGCCTCCTACAATGAGCAGTTCTTC.

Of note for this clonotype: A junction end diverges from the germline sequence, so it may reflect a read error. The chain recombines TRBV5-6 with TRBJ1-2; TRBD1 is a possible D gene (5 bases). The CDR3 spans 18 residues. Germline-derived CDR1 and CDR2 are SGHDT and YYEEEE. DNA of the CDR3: TGTGCCAGCAGCTACCTGAGGCGACAGACCGAAAGTAACTATGGCTACATCTTC. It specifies CASSYLRRQTESNYGYIF.

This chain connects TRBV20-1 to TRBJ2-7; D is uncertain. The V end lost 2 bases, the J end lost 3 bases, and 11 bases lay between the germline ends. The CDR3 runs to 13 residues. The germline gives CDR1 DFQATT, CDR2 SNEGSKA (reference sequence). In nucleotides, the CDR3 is TGCAGTGCTAGACCGGCGCGGAGCTACGAGCAGTACTTC. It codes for CSARPARSYEQYF.

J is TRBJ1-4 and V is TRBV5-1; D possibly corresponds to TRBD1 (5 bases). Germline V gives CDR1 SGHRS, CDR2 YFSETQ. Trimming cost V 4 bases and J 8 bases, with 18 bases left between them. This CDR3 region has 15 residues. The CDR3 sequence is CASSTGQSAGEKLFF. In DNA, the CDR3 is TGCGCCAGCAGCACCGGACAATCCGCGGGGGAAAAACTGTTTTTT. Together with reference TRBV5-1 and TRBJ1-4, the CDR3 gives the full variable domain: KAGVTQTPRYLIKTRGQQVTLSCSPISGHRSVSWYQQTPGQGLQFLFEYFSETQRNKGNFPGRFSGRQFSNSRSEMNVSTLELGDSALYLCASSTGQSAGEKLFFGSGTQLSVL.

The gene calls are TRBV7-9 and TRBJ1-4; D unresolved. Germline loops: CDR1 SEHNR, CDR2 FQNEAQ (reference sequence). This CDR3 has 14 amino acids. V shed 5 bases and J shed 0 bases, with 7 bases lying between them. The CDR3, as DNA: TGTGCCAGCAGCCTCGACACAACTAATGAAAAACTGTTTTTT. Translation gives CASSLDTTNEKLFF.

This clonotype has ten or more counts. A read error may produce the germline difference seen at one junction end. This chain's CDR3 is CASSTPSGSKDTQYF. The DNA for the CDR3 is TGTGCCAGCAGTACCCCTAGCGGGAGCAAAGATACGCAGTATTTT. The rearrangement joins TRBV27 to TRBJ2-3; 10 bases agree with TRBD2. CDR1 MNHEY and CDR2 SMNVEV come from the germline V gene (reference sequence). The CDR3 covers 15 residues.

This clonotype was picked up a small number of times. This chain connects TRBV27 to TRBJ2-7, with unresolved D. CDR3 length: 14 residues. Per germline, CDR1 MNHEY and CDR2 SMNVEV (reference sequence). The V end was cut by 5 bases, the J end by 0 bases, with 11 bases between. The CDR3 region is CASSQRPSSYEQYF. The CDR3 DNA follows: TGTGCCAGCAGTCAGAGACCCTCCTCCTACGAGCAGTACTTC.

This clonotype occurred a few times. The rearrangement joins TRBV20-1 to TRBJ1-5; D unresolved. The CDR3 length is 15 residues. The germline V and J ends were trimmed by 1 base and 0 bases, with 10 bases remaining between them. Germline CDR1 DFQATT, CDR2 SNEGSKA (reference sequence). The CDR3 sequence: CSARGGSHSNQPQHF. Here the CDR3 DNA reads TGCAGTGCTAGAGGTGGCAGCCATAGCAATCAGCCCCAGCATTTT.

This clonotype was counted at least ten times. CDR3 residues: CSARVWGLETQYF. The CDR3 nucleotides read TGCAGTGCTAGGGTTTGGGGGCTGGAGACCCAGTACTTC. The J gene is TRBJ2-5, the V gene TRBV20-1; D possibly corresponds to TRBD1 (6 bases). From germline, CDR1 is DFQATT and CDR2 SNEGSKA (reference sequence). The CDR3 totals 13 residues. V dropped 3 bases and J dropped 5 bases, with 13 bases sitting between them.

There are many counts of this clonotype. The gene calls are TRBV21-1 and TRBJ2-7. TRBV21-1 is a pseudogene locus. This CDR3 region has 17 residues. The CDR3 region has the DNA TGTGCCAGCAGCAAAGGGCTTCGGAGCGGGAGTACCTACGAGCAGTACTTC. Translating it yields CASSKGLRSGSTYEQYF.

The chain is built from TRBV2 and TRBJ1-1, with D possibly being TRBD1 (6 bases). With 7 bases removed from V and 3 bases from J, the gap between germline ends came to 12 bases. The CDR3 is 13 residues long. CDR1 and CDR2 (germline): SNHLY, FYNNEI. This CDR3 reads CASTSRQDTEAFF. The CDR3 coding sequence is TGTGCCAGCACTTCTCGACAGGACACTGAAGCTTTCTTT.

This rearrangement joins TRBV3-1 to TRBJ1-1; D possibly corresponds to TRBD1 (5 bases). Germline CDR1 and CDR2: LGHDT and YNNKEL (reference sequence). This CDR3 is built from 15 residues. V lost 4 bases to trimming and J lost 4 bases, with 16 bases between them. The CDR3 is CASSRSGTETTEAFF. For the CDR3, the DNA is TGTGCCAGCAGCCGATCCGGGACGGAAACCACTGAAGCTTTCTTT. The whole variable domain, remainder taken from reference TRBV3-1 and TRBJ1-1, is DTAVSQTPKYLVTQMGNDKSIKCEQNLGHDTMYWYKQDSKKFLKIMFSYNNKELIINETVPNRFSPKSPDKAHLNLHINSLELGDSAVYFCASSRSGTETTEAFFGQGTRLTVV.

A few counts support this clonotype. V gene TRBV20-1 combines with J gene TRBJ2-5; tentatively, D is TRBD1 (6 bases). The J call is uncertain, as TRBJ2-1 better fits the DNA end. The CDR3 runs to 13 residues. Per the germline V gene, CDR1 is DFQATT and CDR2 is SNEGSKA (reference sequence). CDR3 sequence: CSAGRSGENEQFF. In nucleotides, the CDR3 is TGCAGTGCGGGCCGATCAGGGGAAAATGAGCAGTTCTTC.